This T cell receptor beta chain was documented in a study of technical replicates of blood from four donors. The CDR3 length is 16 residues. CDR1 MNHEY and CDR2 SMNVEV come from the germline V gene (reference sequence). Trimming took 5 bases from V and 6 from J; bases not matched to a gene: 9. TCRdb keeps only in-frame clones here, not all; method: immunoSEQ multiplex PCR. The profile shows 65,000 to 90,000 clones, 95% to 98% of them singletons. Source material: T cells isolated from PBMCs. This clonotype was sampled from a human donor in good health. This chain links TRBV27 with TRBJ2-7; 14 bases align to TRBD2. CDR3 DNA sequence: TGTGCCAGCAGTCCGACCAAGGGACTAGCGGGAGTCGAGCAGTACTTC. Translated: CASSPTKGLAGVEQYF.